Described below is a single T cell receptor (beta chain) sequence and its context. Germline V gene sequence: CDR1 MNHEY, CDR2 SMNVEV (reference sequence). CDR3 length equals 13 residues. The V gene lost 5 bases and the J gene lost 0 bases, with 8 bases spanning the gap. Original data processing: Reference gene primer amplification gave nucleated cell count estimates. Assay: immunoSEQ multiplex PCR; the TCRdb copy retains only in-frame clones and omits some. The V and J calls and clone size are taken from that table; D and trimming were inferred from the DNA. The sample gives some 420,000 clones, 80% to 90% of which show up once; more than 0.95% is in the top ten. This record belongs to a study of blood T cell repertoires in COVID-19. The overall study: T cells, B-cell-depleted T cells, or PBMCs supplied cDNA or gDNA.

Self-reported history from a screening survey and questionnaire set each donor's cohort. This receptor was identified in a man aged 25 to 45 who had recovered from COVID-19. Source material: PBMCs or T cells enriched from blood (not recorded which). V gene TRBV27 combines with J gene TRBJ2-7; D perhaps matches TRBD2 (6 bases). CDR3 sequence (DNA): TGTGCCAGCAGTCGCGGGGACTCCTACGAGCAGTACTTC. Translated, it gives CASSRGDSYEQYF.